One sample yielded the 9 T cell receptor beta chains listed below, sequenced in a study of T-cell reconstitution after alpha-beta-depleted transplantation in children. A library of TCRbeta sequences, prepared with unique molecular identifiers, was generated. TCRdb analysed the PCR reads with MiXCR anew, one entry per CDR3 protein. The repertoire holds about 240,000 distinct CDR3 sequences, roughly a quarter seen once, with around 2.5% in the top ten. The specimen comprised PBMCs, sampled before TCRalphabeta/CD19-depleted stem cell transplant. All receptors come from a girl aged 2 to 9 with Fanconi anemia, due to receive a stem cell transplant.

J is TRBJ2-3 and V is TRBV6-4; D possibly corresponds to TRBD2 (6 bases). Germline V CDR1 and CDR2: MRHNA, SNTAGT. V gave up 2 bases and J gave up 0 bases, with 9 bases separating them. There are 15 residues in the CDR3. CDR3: CASSDGGASTDTQYF. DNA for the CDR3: TGTGCCAGCAGTGACGGCGGGGCTAGCACAGATACGCAGTATTTT.

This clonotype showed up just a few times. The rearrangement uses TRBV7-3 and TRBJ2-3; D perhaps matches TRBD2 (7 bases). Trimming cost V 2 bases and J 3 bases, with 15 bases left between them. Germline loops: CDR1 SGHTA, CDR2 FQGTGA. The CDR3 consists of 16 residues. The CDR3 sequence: CASSLRGAMGTDTQYF. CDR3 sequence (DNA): TGTGCCAGCAGCTTACGGGGGGCAATGGGAACAGATACGCAGTATTTT.

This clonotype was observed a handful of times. In DNA, the CDR3 is TGTGCCAGCAGCTTAGATCGAGTTTGGAGTGGACTACGAGATGAGCAGTTCTTC. Amino acid sequence: CASSLDRVWSGLRDEQFF. V usage is TRBV11-2 and J usage is TRBJ2-1; D might be TRBD2 (6 bases). The CDR3 extends over 18 amino acids. Trimming cost V 0 bases and J 8 bases, with 23 bases left between them. Germline CDR1 is SGHAT and CDR2 is FQNNGV.

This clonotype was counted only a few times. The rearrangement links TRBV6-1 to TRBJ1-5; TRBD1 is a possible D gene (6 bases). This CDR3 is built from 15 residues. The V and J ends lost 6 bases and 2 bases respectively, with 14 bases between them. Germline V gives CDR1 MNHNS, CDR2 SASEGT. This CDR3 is CASRTIQGRNQPQHF. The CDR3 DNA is TGTGCCAGCAGGACTATACAGGGTCGCAATCAGCCCCAGCATTTT.

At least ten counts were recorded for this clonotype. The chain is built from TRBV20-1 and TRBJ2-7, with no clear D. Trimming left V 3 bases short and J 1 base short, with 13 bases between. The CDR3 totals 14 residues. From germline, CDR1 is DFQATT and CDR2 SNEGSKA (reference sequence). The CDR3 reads CSARPPALSYEQYF. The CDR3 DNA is TGCAGTGCTAGGCCCCCAGCCCTTTCCTACGAGCAGTACTTC.

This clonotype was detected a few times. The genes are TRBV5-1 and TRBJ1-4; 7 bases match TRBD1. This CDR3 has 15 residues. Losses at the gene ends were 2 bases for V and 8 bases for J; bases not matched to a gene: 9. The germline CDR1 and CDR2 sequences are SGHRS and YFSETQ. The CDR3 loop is CASSFGRGQSEKLFF. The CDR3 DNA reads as TGCGCCAGCAGCTTCGGTCGGGGACAGTCAGAAAAACTGTTTTTT.

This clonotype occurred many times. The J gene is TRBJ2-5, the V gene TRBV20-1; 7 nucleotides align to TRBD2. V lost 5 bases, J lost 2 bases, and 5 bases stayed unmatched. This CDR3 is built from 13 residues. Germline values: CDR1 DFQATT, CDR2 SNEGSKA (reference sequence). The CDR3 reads CSASSGGQETQYF. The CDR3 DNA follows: TGCAGTGCTTCTAGCGGAGGACAAGAGACCCAGTACTTC.

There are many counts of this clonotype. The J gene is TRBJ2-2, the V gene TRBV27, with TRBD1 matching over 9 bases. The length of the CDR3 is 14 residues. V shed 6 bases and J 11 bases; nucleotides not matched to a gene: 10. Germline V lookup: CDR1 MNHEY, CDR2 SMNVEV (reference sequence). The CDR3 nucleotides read TGTGCCAGCAGCCCTTACAGGGGGCGGGAAGAGCTGTTTTTT. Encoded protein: CASSPYRGREELFF.

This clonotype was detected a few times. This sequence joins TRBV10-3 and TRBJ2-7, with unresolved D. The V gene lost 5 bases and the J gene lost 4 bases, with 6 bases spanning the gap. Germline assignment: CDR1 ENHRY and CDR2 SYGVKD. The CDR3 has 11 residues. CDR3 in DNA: TGTGCCATCAGTTCAGCGTACGAGCAGTACTTC. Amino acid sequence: CAISSAYEQYF.